The entry below gives a single T cell receptor (beta chain) sequence along with its context. The clone's antigen remains unknown. Base qualities are not recorded, but no much larger clone differs from it by a single base. V gives up 4 bases and J gives up 4 bases, and the segment between their germline ends measures 8 bases. CDR1 MNHNS and CDR2 SASEGT were looked up in the germline V gene. From its cysteine to its phenylalanine, the CDR3 spans 12 amino acids. The entry retains the CDR3 DNA only, 36 bases that are in frame from base 1. Patients with a history of autoimmune disease or receiving systemic immunosuppression were excluded from the trial. In every dose cohort, peripheral blood was drawn for TCR sequencing at baseline, cycle 4 day 1, and cycle 7 day 1. Samples came from an open-label, multicenter, first-in-human phase I dose-escalation trial of ivuxolimab. Adults with locally advanced or metastatic melanoma, renal cell, hepatocellular, or head and neck squamous cell carcinoma were enrolled in the trial. Before TCR sequencing, CD4+ T cells and CD8+ T cells were sorted from peripheral blood as separate populations.

Genomic DNA was isolated from the sorted cells so that the TCRbeta CDR3 region could be sequenced. TCRbeta CDR3 regions were sequenced using the immunoSEQ Assay. This is the immuneACCESS table as TCRdb keeps it, with only in-frame sequences that have V and J called. A part of the clones is gone; compared with another copy, unresolved V genes explain less than half, and the rest is unexplained. Here the sample has about 75,000 clones; about 86% occur a single time. Roughly 8% of the sample lies in the top ten. The data were taken from a study of OX40 agonist ivuxolimab in advanced cancers. In the study overall: Ivuxolimab was an agonistic, fully human IgG2 monoclonal antibody directed against OX40 (CD134), a costimulatory receptor. The dose-escalation cohort was around 83% male with a mean age of 60 years, ranging from roughly 23 to 79. Intravenous ivuxolimab was administered to patients every 2 weeks at six dose levels: 0.01, 0.1, 0.3, 1.5, 3 and 10 mg/kg. The paper describes the monotherapy dose-escalation part (N = 52 patients) of the phase I trial of ivuxolimab. The point of sequencing TCRbeta in the periphery was to test whether ivuxolimab changed TCR sequence diversity and drove clonal T-cell expansion. Partial responses occurred in three dose-escalation patients, of whom one had hepatocellular carcinoma and two had cutaneous melanoma. Patients were allowed to have had prior anti-PD-1, anti-PD-L1 or anti-CTLA-4 therapy, and roughly two fifths of the dose-escalation patients had been treated with checkpoint inhibitors. Of the approximately 53 patients in dose escalation, some 20 had hepatocellular carcinoma, some 15 had melanoma, 9 had renal cell carcinoma and 9 had head and neck cancer. What the authors observed across the whole study: Clonal expansion of both CD4+ and CD8+ blood T cells was observed from baseline to week 6 at doses 0.1 to 3.0 mg/kg. The antigen specificity of the clonally expanded peripheral T cells was not determined. Low levels of normalized T-cell clonal expansion were also seen in some patients who did not respond. On average, CD8+ T cells showed more expanded clones than CD4+ T cells after ivuxolimab. In partial responders in the 0.1-3.0 mg/kg groups, normalized peripheral clonal expansion was found to be among the lowest, especially among CD8+ T cells.

The sequence links TRBV6-1 to TRBJ2-7, and perhaps TRBD1 as D gene, on 6 matching bases. The sequence derives from an adult with an advanced solid tumor such as melanoma, head and neck, liver or kidney cancer. Source: CD4+ or CD8+ T cells sorted from blood, taken in a trial of the OX40 agonist ivuxolimab. The DNA sequence is TGTGCCAGCAGTGTACAGGGATACGAGCAGTACTTC. This yields the protein CASSVQGYEQYF.